This TCR beta chain was observed in a study of blood T cell repertoires in COVID-19. Looking at the study overall: Acute and convalescent COVID-19 samples came from the United States, Italy and Spain. T cells, B-cell-depleted T cells, or PBMCs supplied cDNA or gDNA.

This clone was counted a few times. Followed longitudinally, the Seattle patients had been enrolled during active infection. In the study's own analysis: Reference gene primer amplification gave nucleated cell count estimates. Only in-frame clones appear in the TCRdb table, and some are missing; sequencing was by immunoSEQ multiplex PCR. The V and J calls and the clone size are those of that table, but D and trimming were determined from the DNA. The sample records 250,000 to 350,000 clones, 88% being singletons. Sequences were obtained from peripheral blood. This receptor was identified in a woman in her 30s with COVID-19, enrolled during active disease.

CDR3 sequence reads: CAWSVAAGVYEQYF. The CDR3 DNA is TGTGCCTGGAGTGTAGCGGCTGGGGTTTACGAGCAGTACTTC. The chain joins TRBV30 to TRBJ2-7, with D perhaps matching TRBD2 (5 bases). Germline-derived CDR1 and CDR2 are GTSNPN and SVGIG (reference sequence). CDR3 length: 14 amino acids. The V and J ends lost 0 bases and 4 bases respectively, with 13 bases between them.